The TCR beta chain under discussion was sequenced for a study of T cell clonality in common variable immunodeficiency. Trimming at V came to 4 bases and at J to 3 bases, leaving 7 bases not matched to a gene. This CDR3 comprises 15 residues. Per germline, CDR1 SGHRS and CDR2 YFSETQ. Patients and controls were mostly of Caucasian heritage. This clone was counted many times. Its antigen is still unknown. The CDR3 end falls 3 residues outside the read, so it is completed with the germline J gene. This table comes from immunoSEQ multiplex PCR, and its TCRdb copy is limited to in-frame clones, with some not included. The sample yields tens of thousands of clones, without any singletons. Overall study results and limits: Compared with healthy controls, CVID subjects showed increased TCRbeta clonality, mostly in about a third. Links between repertoire features and CVID complications were heterogeneity-limited. Common variable immunodeficiency TCR beta sequences reportedly had fewer deletions and N-nucleotide insertions.

The clonotype comes from a person aged 18 to 75 in good health. The V call is TRBV5-1, the J call TRBJ2-3, with TRBD1 identical over 8 bases. The sample taken for sequencing was peripheral blood mononuclear cells. The covered CDR3 bases are TGCGCCAGCAGCCGTGGACAGGGAGGAACAGATACG. It translates to CASSRGQGGTDT. The whole CDR3 reads CASSRGQGGTDTQYF.